These 18 T cell receptor beta chains originate from one sample sequenced in a study of T cell responses to AZD1222 COVID-19 vaccine. Clones were read by immunoSEQ multiplex PCR, and TCRdb kept only the in-frame ones, dropping some. The sample holds roughly 99,000 clones, 89% seen once. Specimen: peripheral blood, collected on day 0 of AZD1222 vaccination. These TCRs come from an adult in good health.

The chain couples TRBV7-9 to TRBJ1-3; no definite D call. The V end was cut by 5 bases, the J end by 0 bases, with 20 bases between. The germline V gene has CDR1 SEHNR and CDR2 FQNEAQ (reference sequence). The CDR3 covers 18 residues. CDR3 sequence: CASSVYGGMVASGNTIYF. Written as DNA, the CDR3 is TGTGCCAGCAGCGTATACGGTGGGATGGTCGCCTCTGGAAACACCATATATTTT.

This chain connects TRBV5-6 to TRBJ2-7; 7 positions agree with TRBD1. V trimming: 1 base; J trimming: 12 bases; junction bases outside the gene matches: 13. Per germline, CDR1 SGHDT and CDR2 YYEEEE. The CDR3 contains 14 residues. The CDR3 loop reads CASSLTREGTGVYF. DNA of the CDR3: TGTGCCAGCAGCTTGACGAGAGAGGGCACAGGGGTGTACTTC.

The V gene is TRBV19, the J gene TRBJ2-4, with TRBD1 identical over 9 bases. CDR3 length: 15 residues. Germline trimming cut 1 base from V and 6 bases from J; bases unmatched to any gene: 4. The germline V gene has CDR1 LNHDA and CDR2 SQIVND (reference sequence). The DNA of the CDR3 is TGTGCCAGTAGTATAGTAACAGGGGGCGCAAACATTCAGTACTTC. Translating it yields CASSIVTGGANIQYF.

The rearrangement links TRBV28 to TRBJ2-1; 11 nucleotides line up with TRBD2. The CDR3 totals 16 residues. V shed 6 bases and J 4 bases; nucleotides not matched to a gene: 8. The germline V gene encodes CDR1 MDHEN and CDR2 SYDVKM. CDR3 DNA: TGTGCCAGCAGAGAACAACTAGCGGGAGATTACAATGAGCAGTTCTTC. Amino acid sequence: CASREQLAGDYNEQFF.

The chain combines TRBV5-6 with TRBJ1-6; TRBD1 agrees at 10 bases. The CDR3 has 15 amino acids. Trimming at V came to 1 base and at J to 7 bases, leaving 2 bases not matched to a gene. The germline V gene has CDR1 SGHDT and CDR2 YYEEEE. The CDR3 DNA reads as TGTGCCAGCAGCTTGAGGACAGGGGGAAATTCACCCCTCCACTTT. Protein product: CASSLRTGGNSPLHF.

The CDR3 is CASSRQAGQSSYNEQFF. The CDR3 DNA is TGTGCCAGCAGCCGCCAAGCGGGCCAAAGCTCCTACAATGAGCAGTTCTTC. The chain joins TRBV4-2 to TRBJ2-1, with D possibly TRBD2 on 6 matching bases. CDR1 LGHNA and CDR2 YNFKEQ come from the germline V gene. Trimming left V 4 bases short and J 0 bases short, with 16 bases between. The CDR3 loop spans 17 amino acids.

The chain uses TRBV28 and TRBJ2-7; TRBD2 aligns across 8 bases. Trimming removed 6 bases from V and 4 bases from J; junction bases left unmatched: 2. CDR3 length equals 12 residues. Germline CDR1 MDHEN, CDR2 SYDVKM. Here the CDR3 reads CASSPGGYEQYF. The CDR3 DNA reads TGTGCCAGCAGCCCGGGGGGGTACGAGCAGTACTTC.

The chain uses TRBV6-5 and TRBJ2-7; TRBD1 matches 10 bases. Germline lookup yields CDR1 MNHEY and CDR2 SVGAGI. The V and J ends lost 4 bases and 7 bases, in that order; junction bases with no gene match: 10. The CDR3 runs to 15 residues. The DNA of the CDR3 is TGTGCCAGCAGTTCCCCGGGGACAGGGGTCGGGGAGCAGTACTTC. It encodes CASSSPGTGVGEQYF.

The gene calls are TRBV19 and TRBJ1-5; 7 nucleotides agree with TRBD1. The CDR3 is 15 amino acids. Germline trimming cut 5 bases from V and 0 bases from J; bases unmatched to any gene: 4. CDR1 and CDR2 from the germline V gene are LNHDA and SQIVND (reference sequence). In DNA form, the CDR3 reads TGTGCCAGTAGTCCAGGGGGATATAGCAATCAGCCCCAGCATTTT. This sequence encodes CASSPGGYSNQPQHF.

The chain combines TRBV29-1 with TRBJ2-5; 12 nucleotides line up with TRBD2. There are 15 residues in the CDR3. CDR1 and CDR2 (germline): SQVTM, ANQGSEA. The J segment lost 4 bases and the V segment lost 4 bases, leaving 7 bases of the junction unmatched. This CDR3 reads CSVAGLAGPLETQYF. The CDR3 nucleotides are TGCAGCGTTGCGGGACTAGCGGGTCCCCTAGAGACCCAGTACTTC.

The chain links TRBV5-3 to TRBJ1-6; no reliable D call. TRBV5-3 is assigned to the ORF class and has an uncertain function. The CDR3 contains 18 residues. V was pared by 8 bases and J by 2 bases, with 23 bases between. CDR3 protein: CASARAGPLGPYNSPLHF. CDR3 nucleotides: TGTGCCAGCGCAAGGGCTGGGCCCCTTGGGCCCTATAATTCACCCCTCCACTTT.

The chain recombines TRBV5-5 with TRBJ1-5; no reliable D call. This CDR3 region has 14 residues. V lost 4 bases and J 0 bases, leaving 8 bases between the germline ends. CDR1 and CDR2 from the germline V gene are SGHKS and YYEKEE (reference sequence). The DNA for the CDR3 is TGTGCCAGCAGCCCGCTGTATAGCAATCAGCCCCAGCATTTT. It translates to CASSPLYSNQPQHF.

DNA for the CDR3: TGTGCCAGCAGCCCCGGGCGGGACAGGGGCAGTCAGCCCCAGCATTTT. Its protein is CASSPGRDRGSQPQHF. The chain carries TRBV2 and TRBJ1-5; 10 nucleotides match TRBD1. V shed 6 bases and J 6 bases; nucleotides not matched to a gene: 11. From germline, CDR1 is SNHLY and CDR2 FYNNEI. The CDR3 has 16 amino acids.

The V and J genes are TRBV5-1 and TRBJ1-3; TRBD1 is a possible D gene (5 bases). V lost 2 bases, J lost 3 bases, and 15 bases lay in between. The CDR3 covers 16 residues. Germline loops: CDR1 SGHRS, CDR2 YFSETQ. The chain's CDR3 is CASSFTGPLYGNTIYF. The CDR3 DNA follows: TGCGCCAGCAGCTTCACAGGTCCCCTATATGGAAACACCATATATTTT. Full variable domain (missing parts from reference TRBV5-1 and TRBJ1-3): KAGVTQTPRYLIKTRGQQVTLSCSPISGHRSVSWYQQTPGQGLQFLFEYFSETQRNKGNFPGRFSGRQFSNSRSEMNVSTLELGDSALYLCASSFTGPLYGNTIYFGEGSWLTVV.

The chain is built from TRBV18 and TRBJ2-4; D may correspond to TRBD1 or TRBD2 (5 bases each). The CDR3 extends over 15 amino acids. Germline V gene lookup returns CDR1 KGHSH and CDR2 LQKENI. V was shortened by 2 bases and J by 12 bases, with 20 bases between the two germline ends. The CDR3 loop reads CASSPRGPTPNDQYF. The CDR3 coding sequence is TGTGCCAGCTCACCAAGGGGACCGACTCCGAACGATCAGTACTTC. Variable domain in full (rest from reference TRBV18 and TRBJ2-4): NAGVMQNPRHLVRRRGQEARLRCSPMKGHSHVYWYRQLPEEGLKFMVYLQKENIIDESGMPKERFSAEFPKEGPSILRIQQVVRGDSAAYFCASSPRGPTPNDQYFGAGTRLSVL.

The chain carries TRBV6-1 and TRBJ1-4; possibly TRBD1 for D (5 bases). The CDR3 runs 15 residues. Germline-derived CDR1 and CDR2 are MNHNS and SASEGT. V lost 3 bases, J lost 6 bases, and 14 bases lay in between. CDR3 nucleotides: TGTGCCAGCAGTGAGACTTTTGGGGGGGATGAAAAACTGTTTTTT. Its translation: CASSETFGGDEKLFF.

J is TRBJ1-6 and V is TRBV7-9, with D possibly matching TRBD1 (5 bases). CDR3 length equals 15 residues. V lost 5 bases and J 6 bases, leaving 14 bases between the germline ends. Germline values: CDR1 SEHNR, CDR2 FQNEAQ (reference sequence). The CDR3 sequence is CASSVRGEGNSPLHF. The CDR3 DNA is TGTGCCAGCAGCGTTAGAGGGGAGGGTAATTCACCCCTCCACTTT.

The V call is TRBV28, the J call TRBJ2-7; D is ambiguous. This CDR3 is 12 amino acids long. Trimming shortened V by 3 bases and J by 3 bases, and 6 bases separated the two germline ends. CDR1 is MDHEN, CDR2 SYDVKM, per germline. The chain's CDR3 is CASSLPNYEQYF. The CDR3 region has the DNA TGTGCCAGCAGTTTGCCGAACTACGAGCAGTACTTC.